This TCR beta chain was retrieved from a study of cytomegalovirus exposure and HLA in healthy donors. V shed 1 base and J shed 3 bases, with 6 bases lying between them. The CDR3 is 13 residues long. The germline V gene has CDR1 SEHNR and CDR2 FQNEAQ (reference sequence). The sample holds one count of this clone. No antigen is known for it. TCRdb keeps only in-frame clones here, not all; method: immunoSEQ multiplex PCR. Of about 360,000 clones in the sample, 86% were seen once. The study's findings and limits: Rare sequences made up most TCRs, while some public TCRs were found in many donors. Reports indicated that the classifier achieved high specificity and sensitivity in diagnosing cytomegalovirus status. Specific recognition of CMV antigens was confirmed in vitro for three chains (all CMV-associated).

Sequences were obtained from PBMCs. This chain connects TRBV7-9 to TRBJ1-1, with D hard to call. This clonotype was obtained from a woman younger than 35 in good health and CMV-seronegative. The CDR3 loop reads CASSLVQDTEAFF. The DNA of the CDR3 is TGTGCCAGCAGCTTAGTTCAGGACACTGAAGCTTTCTTT. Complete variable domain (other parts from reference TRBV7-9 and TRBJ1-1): DTGVSQNPRHKITKRGQNVTFRCDPISEHNRLYWYRQTLGQGPEFLTYFQNEAQLEKSRLLSDRFSAERPKGSFSTLEIQRTEQGDSAMYLCASSLVQDTEAFFGQGTRLTVV.